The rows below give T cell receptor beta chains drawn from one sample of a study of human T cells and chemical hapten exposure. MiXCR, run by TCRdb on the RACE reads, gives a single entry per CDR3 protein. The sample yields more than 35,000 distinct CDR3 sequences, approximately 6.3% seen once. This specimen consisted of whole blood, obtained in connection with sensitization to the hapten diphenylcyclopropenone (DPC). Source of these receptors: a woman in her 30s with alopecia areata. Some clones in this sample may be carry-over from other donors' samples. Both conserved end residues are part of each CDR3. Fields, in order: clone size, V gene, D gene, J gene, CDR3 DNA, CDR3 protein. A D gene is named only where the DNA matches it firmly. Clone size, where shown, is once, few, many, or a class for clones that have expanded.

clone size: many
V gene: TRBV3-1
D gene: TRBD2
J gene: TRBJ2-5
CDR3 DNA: TGTGCCAGCAGCGAACTAGCGGGGGGTTTTGAGACCCAGTACTTC
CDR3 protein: CASSELAGGFETQYF

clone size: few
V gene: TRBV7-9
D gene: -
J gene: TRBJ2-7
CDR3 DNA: TGTGCCAGCAGCCGAAGCGGAGGCTACGAGCAGTACTTC
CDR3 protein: CASSRSGGYEQYF

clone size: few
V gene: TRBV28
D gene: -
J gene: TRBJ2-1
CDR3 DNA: TGTGCCAGCAGTCTCAGAAGGGGGCAGTTCTTC
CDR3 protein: CASSLRRGQFF

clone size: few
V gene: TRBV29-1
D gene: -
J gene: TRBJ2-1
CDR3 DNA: TGCAGCGTTGACTGGGGGCGGTACAATGAGCAGTTCTTC
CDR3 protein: CSVDWGRYNEQFF

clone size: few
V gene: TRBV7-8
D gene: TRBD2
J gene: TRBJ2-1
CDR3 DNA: TGTGCCAGCAGCTCTAGTCCCTGGGGGAGGGAAGCCTACAATGAGCAGTTCTTC
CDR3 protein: CASSSSPWGREAYNEQFF

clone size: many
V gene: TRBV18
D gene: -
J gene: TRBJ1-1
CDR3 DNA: TGTGCCAGCTCACCAGGGGCGACTGAAGCTTTCTTT
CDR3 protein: CASSPGATEAFF

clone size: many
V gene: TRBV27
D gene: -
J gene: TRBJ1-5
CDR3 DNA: TGTGCCAGCAGACAGCTGGGGGGCTTCAATCAGCCCCAGCATTTT
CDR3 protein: CASRQLGGFNQPQHF

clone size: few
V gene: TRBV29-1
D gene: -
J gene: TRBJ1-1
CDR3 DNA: TGCAGCGTTCGTCAGTTTGAAGCTTTCTTT
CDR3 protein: CSVRQFEAFF

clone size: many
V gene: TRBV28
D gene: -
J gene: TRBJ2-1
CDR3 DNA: TGTGCCAGCAGTTTAGAGTTTAATGAGCAGTTCTTC
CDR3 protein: CASSLEFNEQFF

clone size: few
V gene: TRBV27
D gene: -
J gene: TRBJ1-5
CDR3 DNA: TGTGCCAGCAGTCCTAACGAGGATCAGCCCCAGCATTTT
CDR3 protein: CASSPNEDQPQHF

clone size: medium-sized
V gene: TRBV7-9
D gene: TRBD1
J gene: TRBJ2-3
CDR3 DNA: TGTGCCAGCAGCCCTATCGACAGGGGAGGCACAGATACGCAGTATTTT
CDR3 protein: CASSPIDRGGTDTQYF

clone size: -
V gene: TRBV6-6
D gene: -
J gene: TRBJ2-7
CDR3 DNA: TGTGCCAGCAACCACCGGGCAGGCCACGAGCAGTACTTC
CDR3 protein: CASNHRAGHEQYF

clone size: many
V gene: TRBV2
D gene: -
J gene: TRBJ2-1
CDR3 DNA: TGTGCCAGCAGTGAATTGGGTTCCTACAATGAGCAGTTCTTC
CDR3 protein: CASSELGSYNEQFF

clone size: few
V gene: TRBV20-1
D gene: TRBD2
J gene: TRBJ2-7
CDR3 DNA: TGCAGTGCTAGAGTACCCTACGGGGGGTCCGAGCAGTACTTC
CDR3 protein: CSARVPYGGSEQYF

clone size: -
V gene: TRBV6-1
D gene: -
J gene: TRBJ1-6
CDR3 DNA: TGTGCCAGCACACCAGGGGATAATTCACCCCTCCACTTT
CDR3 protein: CASTPGDNSPLHF

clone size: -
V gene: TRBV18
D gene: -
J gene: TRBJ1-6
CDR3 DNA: TGTGCCAGCTCACCCAGGGCTAATTCACCCCTCCACTTT
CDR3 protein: CASSPRANSPLHF

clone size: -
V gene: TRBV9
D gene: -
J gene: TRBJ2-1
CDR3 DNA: TGTGCCAGCACCGGCACAGTCGACAATGAGCAGTTCTTC
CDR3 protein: CASTGTVDNEQFF

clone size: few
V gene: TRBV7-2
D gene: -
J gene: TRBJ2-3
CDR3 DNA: TGTGCCAGCAGCCGGGGCAGGGACCGTCCAGATACGCAGTATTTT
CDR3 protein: CASSRGRDRPDTQYF

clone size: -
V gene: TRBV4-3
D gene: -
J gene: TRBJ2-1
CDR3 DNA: TGCGCCAGCAGCCAAGCCGGAAGGGGGGGGGGTGAGCAGTTCTTC
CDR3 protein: CASSQAGRGGGEQFF

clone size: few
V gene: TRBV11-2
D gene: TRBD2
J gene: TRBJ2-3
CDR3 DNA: TGTGCCAGCAGCCGCGGACTAGCGGGGTTCACAGATACGCAGTATTTT
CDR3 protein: CASSRGLAGFTDTQYF

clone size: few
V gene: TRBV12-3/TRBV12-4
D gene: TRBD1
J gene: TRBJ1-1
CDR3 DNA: TGTGCCAGCATTATACGGACAGGGGTAATGAACACTGAAGCTTTCTTT
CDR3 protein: CASIIRTGVMNTEAFF

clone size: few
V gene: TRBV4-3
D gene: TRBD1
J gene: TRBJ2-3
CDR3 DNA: TGCGCCAGCAGCCAAGAACCCAGGGGGCCTAGGGATACGCAGTATTTT
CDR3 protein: CASSQEPRGPRDTQYF

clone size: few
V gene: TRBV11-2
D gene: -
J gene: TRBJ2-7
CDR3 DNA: TGTGCCAGCAGCACCCAACAGGGAATGGGCGAGCAGTACTTC
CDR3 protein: CASSTQQGMGEQYF

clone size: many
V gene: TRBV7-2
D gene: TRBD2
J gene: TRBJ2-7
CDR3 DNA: TGTGCCAGCAACTCCGGGACTAGCGGGGGACGGCTAGCTTTC
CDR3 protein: CASNSGTSGGRLAF

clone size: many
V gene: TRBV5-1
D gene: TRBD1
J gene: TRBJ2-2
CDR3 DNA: TGCGCCAGCAGCGTGGGACAGGGGGCCACCGGGGAGCTGTTTTTT
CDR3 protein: CASSVGQGATGELFF

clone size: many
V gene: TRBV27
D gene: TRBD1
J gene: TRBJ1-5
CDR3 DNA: TGTGCCAGCAGTTTCGGACAGGGAGGGCAGCCCCAGCATTTT
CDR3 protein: CASSFGQGGQPQHF

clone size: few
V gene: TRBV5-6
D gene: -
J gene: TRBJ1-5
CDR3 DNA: TGTGCCAGCAGCCCGGACACGGAGAATCAGCCCCAGCATTTT
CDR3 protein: CASSPDTENQPQHF

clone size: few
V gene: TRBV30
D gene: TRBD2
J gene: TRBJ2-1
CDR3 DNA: TGTGCCTGGGACGGGGGGTCCTCCTACAATGAGCAGTTCTTC
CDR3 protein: CAWDGGSSYNEQFF

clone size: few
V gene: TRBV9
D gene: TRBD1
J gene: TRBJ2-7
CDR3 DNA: TGTGCCAGCAGCCCAGCGAGACAGGGTGCCTACGAGCAGTACTTC
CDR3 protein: CASSPARQGAYEQYF

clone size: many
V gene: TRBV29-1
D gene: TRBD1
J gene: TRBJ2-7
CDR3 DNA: TGCAGCGTTGGGACAGGGGTAGAGGGGCAGTACTTC
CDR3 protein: CSVGTGVEGQYF

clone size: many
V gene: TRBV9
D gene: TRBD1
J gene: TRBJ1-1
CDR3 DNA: TGTGCCAGCAGCGGCACCGGGACAGGAAAAGGGGGTGAAGCTTTCTTT
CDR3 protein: CASSGTGTGKGGEAFF

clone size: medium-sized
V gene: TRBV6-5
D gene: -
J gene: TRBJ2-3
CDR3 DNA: TGTGCCAGCAGTCCCTCGGGGGCCACAGATACGCAGTATTTT
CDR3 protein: CASSPSGATDTQYF

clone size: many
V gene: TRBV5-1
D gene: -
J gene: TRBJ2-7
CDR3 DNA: TGCGCCAGCGGACCTGGCGGCGGGCCTCTAGGAGAGCAGTACTTC
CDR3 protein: CASGPGGGPLGEQYF

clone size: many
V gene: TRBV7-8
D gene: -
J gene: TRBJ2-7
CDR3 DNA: TGTGCCAGCAGCTTAGGGACAGCCTACGAGCAGTACTTC
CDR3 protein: CASSLGTAYEQYF

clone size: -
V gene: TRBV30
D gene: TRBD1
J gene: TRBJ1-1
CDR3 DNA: TGTGCCTGGCGGACAGGAGTCGAAGCTTTCTTT
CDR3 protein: CAWRTGVEAFF

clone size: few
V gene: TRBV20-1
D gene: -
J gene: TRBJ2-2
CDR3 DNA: TGCAGTGCTAGAGACGACCTATTATCCCCTCGGGGGGAGCTGTTTTTT
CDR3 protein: CSARDDLLSPRGELFF

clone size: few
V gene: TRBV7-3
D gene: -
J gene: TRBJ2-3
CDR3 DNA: TGTGCCAGCAGCGAAACTGGACCGGGACCAACAGATACGCAGTATTTT
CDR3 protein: CASSETGPGPTDTQYF

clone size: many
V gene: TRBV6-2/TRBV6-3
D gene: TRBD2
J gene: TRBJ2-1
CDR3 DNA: TGTGCCAGCAGCCACAGCGGGGGTTCAAATGAGCAGTTCTTC
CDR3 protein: CASSHSGGSNEQFF

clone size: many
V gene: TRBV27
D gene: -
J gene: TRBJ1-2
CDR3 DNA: TGTGCCAGCAGCCTCTGGCCGGGGGGCTCTGGCTACACCTTC
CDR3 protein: CASSLWPGGSGYTF

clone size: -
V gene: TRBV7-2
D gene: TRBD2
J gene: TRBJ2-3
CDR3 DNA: TGTGCCAGCAGCTCCTGGACTAGCGGGGGGGCTACAGATACGCAGTATTTT
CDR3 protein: CASSSWTSGGATDTQYF

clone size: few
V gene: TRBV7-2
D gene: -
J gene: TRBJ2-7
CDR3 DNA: TGTGCCAGCAGCGCTCAGCGAACCGAGCAGTACTTC
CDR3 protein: CASSAQRTEQYF

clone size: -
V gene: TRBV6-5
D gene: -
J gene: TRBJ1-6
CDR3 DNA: TGTGCCAGCAGTTACGTCCGGAATTCACCCCTCCACTTT
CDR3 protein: CASSYVRNSPLHF

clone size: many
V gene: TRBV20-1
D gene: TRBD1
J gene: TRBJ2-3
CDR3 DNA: TGCAGTGCTGGGGACAGGGGGCAAGGAGATACGCAGTATTTT
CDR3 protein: CSAGDRGQGDTQYF

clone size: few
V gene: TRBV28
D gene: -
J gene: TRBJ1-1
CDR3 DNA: TGTGCCAGCAGGCGGCGACAGCTAAACACTGAAGCTTTCTTT
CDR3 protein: CASRRRQLNTEAFF

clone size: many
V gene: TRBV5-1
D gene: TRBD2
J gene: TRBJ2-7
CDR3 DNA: TGCGCCAGCAGACCCAACCAACTAGCGTCCTACGAGCAGTACTTC
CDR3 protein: CASRPNQLASYEQYF

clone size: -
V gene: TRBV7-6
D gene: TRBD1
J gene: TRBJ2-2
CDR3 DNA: TGTGCCAGCAGTTCACAGGGGGCTCTGGTTGCCGGGGAGCTGTTTTTT
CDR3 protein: CASSSQGALVAGELFF

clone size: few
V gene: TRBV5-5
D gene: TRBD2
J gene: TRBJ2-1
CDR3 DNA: TGTGCCAGCAGTTCCGGGAGGGTAAACGGTGAGCAGTTCTTC
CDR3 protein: CASSSGRVNGEQFF

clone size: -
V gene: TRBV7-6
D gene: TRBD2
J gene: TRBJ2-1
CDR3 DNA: TGTGCCAGCAGCGTAGGGGTTAGCGGGGGGATCTACAATGAGCAGTTCTTC
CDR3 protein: CASSVGVSGGIYNEQFF

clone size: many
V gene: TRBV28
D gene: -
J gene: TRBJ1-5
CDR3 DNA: TGTGCCAGCAGTTTACGGGTTAGCAATCAGCCCCAGCATTTT
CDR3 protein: CASSLRVSNQPQHF